This T cell receptor (beta chain) is drawn from a study of cytomegalovirus exposure and HLA in healthy donors. The data were produced by immunoSEQ multiplex PCR, yet TCRdb's version contains in-frame clones alone and is incomplete. The data show roughly 260,000 clones, 85% to 90% seen once. The length of the CDR3 is 13 residues. Germline CDR1 LGHNA, CDR2 YSLEER. With V trimmed by 3 bases and J by 6 bases, 3 bases remained unmatched. The TCR was taken from a woman under 30 in good health and CMV-seronegative. The V call is TRBV4-3, the J call TRBJ1-2; 8 nucleotides align to TRBD1. Specimen: PBMCs. The CDR3 nucleotides read TGCGCCAGCAGCCACCTGGGACAGGATGGCTACACCTTC. Its protein product is CASSHLGQDGYTF.